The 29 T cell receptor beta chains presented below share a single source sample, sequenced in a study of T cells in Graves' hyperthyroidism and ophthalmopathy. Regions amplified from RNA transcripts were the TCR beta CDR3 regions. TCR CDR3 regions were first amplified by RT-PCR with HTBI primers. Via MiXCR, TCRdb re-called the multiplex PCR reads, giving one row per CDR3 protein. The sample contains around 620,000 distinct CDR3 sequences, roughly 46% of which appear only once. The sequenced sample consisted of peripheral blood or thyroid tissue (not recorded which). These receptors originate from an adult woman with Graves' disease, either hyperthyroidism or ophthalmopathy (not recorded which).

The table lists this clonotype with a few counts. This chain's CDR3 is CSAAHLQGGEAFF. The CDR3 nucleotides read TGCAGCGCTGCACACCTCCAGGGGGGCGAAGCTTTCTTT. The V and J genes are TRBV29-1 and TRBJ1-1; 7 nucleotides agree with TRBD1. The CDR3 spans 13 residues. CDR1 and CDR2 from the germline V gene are SQVTM and ANQGSEA. The V gene end was trimmed by 7 bases and the J gene end by 8 bases; junction bases not matched to a gene: 13.

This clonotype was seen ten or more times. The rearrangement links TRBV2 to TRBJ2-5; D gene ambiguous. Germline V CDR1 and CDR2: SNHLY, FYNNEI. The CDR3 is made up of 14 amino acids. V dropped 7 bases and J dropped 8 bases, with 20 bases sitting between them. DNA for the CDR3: TGTGCCAGCAATCGAGCGCTACTCCCCGGAACCCAGTACTTC. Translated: CASNRALLPGTQYF.

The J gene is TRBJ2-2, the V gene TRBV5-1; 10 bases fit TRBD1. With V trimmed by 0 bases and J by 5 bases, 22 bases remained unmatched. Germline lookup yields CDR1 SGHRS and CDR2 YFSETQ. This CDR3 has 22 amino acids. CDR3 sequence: CASSLEGPRGQGLSEKTGELFF. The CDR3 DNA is TGCGCCAGCAGCTTGGAGGGACCCCGGGGACAGGGGTTATCAGAAAAGACCGGGGAGCTGTTTTTT.

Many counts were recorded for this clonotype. Here the CDR3 reads CASSLTRSSSANSPLHF. In DNA, the CDR3 is TGTGCCAGCAGTTTGACCAGGTCCTCATCTGCCAATTCACCCCTCCACTTT. The V gene is TRBV6-5, the J gene TRBJ1-6; D gene ambiguous. Germline CDR1 is MNHEY and CDR2 is SVGAGI. The V gene lost 4 bases and the J gene lost 7 bases, with 20 bases spanning the gap. The CDR3 has 17 amino acids.

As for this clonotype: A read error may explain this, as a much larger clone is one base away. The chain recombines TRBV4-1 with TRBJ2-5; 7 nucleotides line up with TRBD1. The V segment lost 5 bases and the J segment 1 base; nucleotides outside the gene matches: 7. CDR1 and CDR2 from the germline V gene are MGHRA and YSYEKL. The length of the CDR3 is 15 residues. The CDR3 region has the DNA TGCGCCAGCAGCGGCACGGGACAGCGCCAAGAGACCCAGTACTTC. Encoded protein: CASSGTGQRQETQYF.

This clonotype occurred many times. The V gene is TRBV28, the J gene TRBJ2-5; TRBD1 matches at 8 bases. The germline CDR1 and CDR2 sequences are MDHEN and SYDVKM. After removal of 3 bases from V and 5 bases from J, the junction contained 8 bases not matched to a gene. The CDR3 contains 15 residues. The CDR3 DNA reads TGTGCCAGCAGTTTCGTAACAGGGGGGTGGGAGACCCAGTACTTC. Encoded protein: CASSFVTGGWETQYF.

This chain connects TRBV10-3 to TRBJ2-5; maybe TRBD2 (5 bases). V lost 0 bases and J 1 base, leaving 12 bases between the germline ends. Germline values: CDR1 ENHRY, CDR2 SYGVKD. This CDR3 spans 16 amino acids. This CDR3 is CAISESRGSPQETQYF. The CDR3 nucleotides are TGTGCCATCAGTGAGTCTCGAGGGTCACCCCAAGAGACCCAGTACTTC.

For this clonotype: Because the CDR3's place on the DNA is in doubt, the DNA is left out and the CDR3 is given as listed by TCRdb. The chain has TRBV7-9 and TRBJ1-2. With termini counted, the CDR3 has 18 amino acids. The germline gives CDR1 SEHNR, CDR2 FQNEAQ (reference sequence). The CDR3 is CASSFYICSARTRYGYTF.

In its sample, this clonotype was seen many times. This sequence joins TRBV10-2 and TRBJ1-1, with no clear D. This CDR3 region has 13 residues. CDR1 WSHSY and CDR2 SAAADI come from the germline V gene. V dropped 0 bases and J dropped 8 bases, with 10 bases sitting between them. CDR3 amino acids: CASSESTLGEAFF. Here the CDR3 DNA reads TGCGCCAGCAGTGAGTCGACTCTAGGGGAAGCTTTCTTT.

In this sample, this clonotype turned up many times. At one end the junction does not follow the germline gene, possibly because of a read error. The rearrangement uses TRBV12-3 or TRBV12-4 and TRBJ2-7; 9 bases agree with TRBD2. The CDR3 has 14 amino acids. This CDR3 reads CASSVAGAQYEQYF. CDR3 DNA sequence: TGTGCCAGCAGTGTAGCGGGAGCTCAGTACGAGCAGTACTTC.

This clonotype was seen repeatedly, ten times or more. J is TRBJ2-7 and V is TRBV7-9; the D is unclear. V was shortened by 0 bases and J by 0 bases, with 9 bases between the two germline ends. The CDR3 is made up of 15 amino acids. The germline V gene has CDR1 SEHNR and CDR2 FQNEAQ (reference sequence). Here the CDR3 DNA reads TGTGCCAGCAGCTTAGCGGGTCCTAGCTCCTACGAGCAGTACTTC. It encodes CASSLAGPSSYEQYF. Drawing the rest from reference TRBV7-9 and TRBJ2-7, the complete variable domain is DTGVSQNPRHKITKRGQNVTFRCDPISEHNRLYWYRQTLGQGPEFLTYFQNEAQLEKSRLLSDRFSAERPKGSFSTLEIQRTEQGDSAMYLCASSLAGPSSYEQYFGPGTRLTVT.

CDR3 residues: CASSSLGSRKTQYF. The CDR3 DNA follows: TGCGCCAGCAGCTCACTTGGGAGTCGGAAGACCCAGTACTTC. This chain joins TRBV5-1 and TRBJ2-5; tentative D call: TRBD2 (5 bases). The CDR3 contains 14 residues. CDR1 and CDR2 from the germline V gene are SGHRS and YFSETQ. V lost 3 bases and J lost 6, with 15 bases in between.

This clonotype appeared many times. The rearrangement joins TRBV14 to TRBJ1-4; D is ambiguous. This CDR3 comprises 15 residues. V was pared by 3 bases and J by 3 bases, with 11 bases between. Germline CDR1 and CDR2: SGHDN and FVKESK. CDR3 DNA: TGTGCCAGCAGCCAGATAAGGGAAGCTAATGAAAAACTGTTTTTT. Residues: CASSQIREANEKLFF.

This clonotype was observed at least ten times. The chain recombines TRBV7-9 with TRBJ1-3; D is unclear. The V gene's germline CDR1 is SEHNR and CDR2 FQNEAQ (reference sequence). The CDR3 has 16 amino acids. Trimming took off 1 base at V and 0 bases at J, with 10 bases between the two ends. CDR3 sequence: CASSLGIPASGNTIYF. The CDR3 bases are TGTGCCAGCAGCTTAGGAATACCGGCCTCTGGAAACACCATATATTTT.

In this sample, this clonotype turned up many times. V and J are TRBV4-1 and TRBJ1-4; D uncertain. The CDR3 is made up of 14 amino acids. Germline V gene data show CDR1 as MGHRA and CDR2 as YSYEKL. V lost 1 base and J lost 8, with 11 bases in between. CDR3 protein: CASSQGMFFEKLFF. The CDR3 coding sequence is TGCGCCAGCAGCCAAGGGATGTTCTTCGAAAAACTGTTTTTT.

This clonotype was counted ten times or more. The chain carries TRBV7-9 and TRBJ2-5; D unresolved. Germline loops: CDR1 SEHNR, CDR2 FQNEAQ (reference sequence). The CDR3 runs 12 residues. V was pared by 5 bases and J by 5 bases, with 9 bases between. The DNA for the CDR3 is TGTGCCAGCAGCCCCACTGAGGAGACCCAGTACTTC. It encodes CASSPTEETQYF.

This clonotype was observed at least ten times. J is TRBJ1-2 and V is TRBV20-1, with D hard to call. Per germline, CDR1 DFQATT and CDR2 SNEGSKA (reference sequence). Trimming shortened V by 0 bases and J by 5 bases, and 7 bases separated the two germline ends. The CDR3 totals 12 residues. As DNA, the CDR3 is TGCAGTGCTAGAGAGGATGGGTATGGCTACACCTTC. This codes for CSAREDGYGYTF.

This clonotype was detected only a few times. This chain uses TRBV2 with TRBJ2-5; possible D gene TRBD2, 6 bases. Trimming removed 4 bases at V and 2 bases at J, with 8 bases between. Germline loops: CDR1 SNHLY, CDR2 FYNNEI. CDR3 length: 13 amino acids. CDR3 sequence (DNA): TGTGCCAGCAGTGGGACTACTCAAGAGACCCAGTACTTC. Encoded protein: CASSGTTQETQYF.

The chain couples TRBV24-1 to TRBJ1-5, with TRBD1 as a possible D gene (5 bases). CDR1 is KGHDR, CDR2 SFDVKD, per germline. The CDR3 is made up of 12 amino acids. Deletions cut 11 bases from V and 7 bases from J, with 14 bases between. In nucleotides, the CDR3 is TGTGCCAGCGGCTCCCAGGGACAGCCCCAGCATTTT. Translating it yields CASGSQGQPQHF.

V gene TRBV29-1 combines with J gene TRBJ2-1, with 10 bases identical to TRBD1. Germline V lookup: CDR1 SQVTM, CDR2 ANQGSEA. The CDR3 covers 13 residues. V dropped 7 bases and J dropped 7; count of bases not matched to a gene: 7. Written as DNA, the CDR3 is TGCAGCGCACGGGACAGGGGAGGGAATGAGCAGTTCTTC. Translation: CSARDRGGNEQFF.

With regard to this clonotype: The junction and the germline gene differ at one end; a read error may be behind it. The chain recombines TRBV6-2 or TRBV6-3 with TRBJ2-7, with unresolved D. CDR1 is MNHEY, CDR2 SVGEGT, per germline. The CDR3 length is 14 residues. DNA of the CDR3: TGTGCCAGCAGTTACTCGGGCCCGTCCTACGAGCATTACTTC. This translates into CASSYSGPSYEHYF.

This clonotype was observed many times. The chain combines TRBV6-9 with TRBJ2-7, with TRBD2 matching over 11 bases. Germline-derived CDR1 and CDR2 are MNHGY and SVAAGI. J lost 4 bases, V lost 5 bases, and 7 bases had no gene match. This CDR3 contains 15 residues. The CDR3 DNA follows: TGTGCCAGCAGTCCACTAGCGGGAGAGTATTACGAGCAGTACTTC. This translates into CASSPLAGEYYEQYF.

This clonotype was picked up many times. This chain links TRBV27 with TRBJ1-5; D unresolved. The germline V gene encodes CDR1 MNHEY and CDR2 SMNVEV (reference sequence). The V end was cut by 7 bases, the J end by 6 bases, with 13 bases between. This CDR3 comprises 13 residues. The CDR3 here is CASTTGPGQPQHF. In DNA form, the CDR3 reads TGTGCCAGCACCACCGGGCCAGGTCAGCCCCAGCATTTT.

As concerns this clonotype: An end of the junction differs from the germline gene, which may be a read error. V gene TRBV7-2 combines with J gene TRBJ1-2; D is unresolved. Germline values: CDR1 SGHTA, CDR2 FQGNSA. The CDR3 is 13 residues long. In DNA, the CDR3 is TGTGCCAGCAGCTCGCCGTCGGGGATGGGCTACATCTTC. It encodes CASSSPSGMGYIF.

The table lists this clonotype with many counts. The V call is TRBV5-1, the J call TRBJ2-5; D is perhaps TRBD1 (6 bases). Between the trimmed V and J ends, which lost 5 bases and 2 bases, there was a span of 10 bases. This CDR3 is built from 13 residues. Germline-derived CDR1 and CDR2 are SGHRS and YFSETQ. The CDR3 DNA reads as TGCGCCAGCAGGGTGGACAGACAAGAGACCCAGTACTTC. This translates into CASRVDRQETQYF. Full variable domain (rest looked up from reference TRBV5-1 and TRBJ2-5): KAGVTQTPRYLIKTRGQQVTLSCSPISGHRSVSWYQQTPGQGLQFLFEYFSETQRNKGNFPGRFSGRQFSNSRSEMNVSTLELGDSALYLCASRVDRQETQYFGPGTRLLVL.

The CDR3 here is CASSLAGGGPGANVLTF. The CDR3 nucleotides read TGTGCCAGCAGTTTAGCGGGGGGGGGCCCTGGGGCCAACGTCCTGACTTTC. V gene TRBV12-3 or TRBV12-4 combines with J gene TRBJ2-6, with D perhaps matching TRBD2 (7 bases). V lost 0 bases to trimming and J lost 2 bases, with 11 bases between them. CDR3 length equals 17 residues.

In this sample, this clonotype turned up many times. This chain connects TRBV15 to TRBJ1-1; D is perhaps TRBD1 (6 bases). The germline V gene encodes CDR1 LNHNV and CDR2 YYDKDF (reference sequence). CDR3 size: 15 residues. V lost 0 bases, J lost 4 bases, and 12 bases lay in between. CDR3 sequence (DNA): TGTGCCACCAGCAGAGATATGGGGGCAGTCACTGAAGCTTTCTTT. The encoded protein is CATSRDMGAVTEAFF. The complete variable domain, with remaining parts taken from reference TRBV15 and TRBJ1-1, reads DAMVIQNPRYQVTQFGKPVTLSCSQTLNHNVMYWYQQKSSQAPKLLFHYYDKDFNNEADTPDNFQSRRPNTSFCFLDIRSPGLGDTAMYLCATSRDMGAVTEAFFGQGTRLTVV.

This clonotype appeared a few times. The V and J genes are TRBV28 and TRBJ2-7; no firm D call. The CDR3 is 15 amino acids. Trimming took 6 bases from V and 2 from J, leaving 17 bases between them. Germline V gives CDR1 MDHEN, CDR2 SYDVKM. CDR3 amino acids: CASRFGIGSAYEQYF. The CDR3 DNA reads TGTGCCAGCAGGTTTGGTATAGGGTCAGCCTACGAGCAGTACTTC.

CDR3 DNA sequence: TGTGCCACCAGTGATGAGTTAATGGAAAAACTGTTTTTT. Protein sequence: CATSDELMEKLFF. The V call is TRBV24-1, the J call TRBJ1-4, with D hard to call. V lost 3 bases and J lost 8, with 9 bases in between. The CDR3 covers 13 residues. Germline V gene data show CDR1 as KGHDR and CDR2 as SFDVKD.